This T cell receptor beta chain was sequenced for a study of blood T cell repertoires in COVID-19. Across the study: The origin of the acute and convalescent COVID-19 samples was the United States, Italy and Spain. The analysed material was cDNA or gDNA that came from T cells, B-cell-depleted T cells, or PBMCs.

Original handling: By means of reference gene primer amplification, nucleated cell counts were estimated. Sequencing used immunoSEQ multiplex PCR; TCRdb keeps in-frame clones, though not all of them. That table furnishes V, J and clone size, whereas the DNA furnished D and trimming. Here the sample spans approximately 300,000 clones, roughly nine tenths being singletons. Germline assignment: CDR1 SGHRS and CDR2 YFSETQ. The CDR3 is 15 residues long. V was clipped by 0 bases and J by 0 bases, with 9 bases between them. This TCR was recovered from a man aged 18 to 30 who had recovered from COVID-19. The chain has TRBV5-1 and TRBJ1-2, with D possibly TRBD1 on 6 matching bases. The sequenced material came from peripheral blood. CDR3 DNA: TGCGCCAGCAGCTTGGACAGGGTAGCTAACTATGGCTACACCTTC. This codes for CASSLDRVANYGYTF.